Reported below is one TCR beta chain. This CDR3 contains 15 residues. In germline, CDR1 is SEHNR, CDR2 FQNEAQ (reference sequence). V gave up 2 bases and J gave up 5 bases, with 15 bases separating them. Measured with immunoSEQ multiplex PCR; TCRdb has only the in-frame clones, and not every one. The sample yields 2 million to 2.5 million clones, 85% to 95% seen once. This sample is drawn from a study of shared clonotypes between healthy human individuals. The receptor comes from a man younger than 35 in good health. Some clones in this sample may be carry-over from other donors' samples. The chain carries TRBV7-9 and TRBJ2-5; D is ambiguous. The material sequenced was naive CD4+ T cells from PBMCs. The subset here: CD45RA+ positively selected. The DNA of the CDR3 is TGTGCCAGCAGCTTAATGAGTACCCCTGCGGAGACCCAGTACTTC. This gives the protein CASSLMSTPAETQYF.